The source of this TCR beta chain is a study of T cell changes during pregnancy in multiple sclerosis. Sequencing was performed with immunoSEQ multiplex PCR; in TCRdb, only in-frame clones are kept and a portion is missing. This sample yields some 55,000 clones, of which 80% to 95% are seen a single time; roughly 1.2% belongs to the top ten. Germline CDR1 MDHEN, CDR2 SYDVKM. The CDR3 contains 14 residues. V lost 7 bases and J 4 bases, leaving 16 bases between the germline ends. The sequenced sample was peripheral blood, obtained after pregnancy. This TCR was recovered from a female donor in good health, enrolled as a control in a pregnancy study. The J gene is TRBJ1-2, the V gene TRBV28, with D perhaps matching TRBD1 (5 bases). For the CDR3, the DNA is TGTGCCAGCAATCCTCCGGGGGTTCGCTATGGCTACACCTTC. This sequence encodes CASNPPGVRYGYTF.